Presented here are 8 T cell receptor beta chains from one specimen sequenced in a study of T cells in Graves' hyperthyroidism and ophthalmopathy. RNA transcripts yielded amplified TCR beta CDR3 regions. Carried out on the TCR CDR3, a first-round RT-PCR used the HTBI primer set. TCRdb passed the multiplex PCR reads through MiXCR, listing each CDR3 protein once. Among approximately 510,000 distinct CDR3 sequences listed, less than 25% were seen once. Material: blood. These receptors were obtained from a man aged 18 to 30 with Graves' hyperthyroidism.

The chain is built from TRBV19 and TRBJ2-7; D gene unclear. Germline CDR1 and CDR2: LNHDA and SQIVND (reference sequence). V was clipped by 9 bases and J by 2 bases, with 20 bases between them. This CDR3 region has 15 residues. The CDR3 region has the DNA TGTGCCAGCAGATCTATCACCGCCCGGCCCTACGAGCAGTACTTC. Translated, it gives CASRSITARPYEQYF.

This clonotype has a count of ten or more. The rearrangement uses TRBV27 and TRBJ2-7; 14 positions match TRBD2. The CDR3 loop spans 16 amino acids. From germline, CDR1 is MNHEY and CDR2 SMNVEV (reference sequence). V was clipped by 5 bases and J by 4 bases; unmatched bases: 7. The CDR3 spells CASSPRTSGGFYEQYF. The CDR3 DNA follows: TGTGCCAGCAGTCCAAGGACTAGCGGGGGGTTTTACGAGCAGTACTTC.

This clonotype was observed at least ten times. The CDR3 spells CSARDRAGGYYGYTF. CDR3 nucleotides: TGCAGTGCTAGAGATCGGGCCGGAGGCTACTATGGCTACACCTTC. The chain recombines TRBV20-1 with TRBJ1-2, with unresolved D. Germline CDR1 DFQATT, CDR2 SNEGSKA (reference sequence). The CDR3 sequence is 15 residues long. Trimming pared 0 bases from V and 3 bases from J, leaving 14 bases between.

The sample holds a few counts of this clonotype. This chain joins TRBV12-3 or TRBV12-4 and TRBJ1-1; D call uncertain. V lost 5 bases to trimming and J lost 6 bases, with 10 bases between them. The CDR3 contains 12 residues. For the CDR3, the DNA is TGTGCCAGCAGTCACCTCCGCGCTGAAGCTTTCTTT. This sequence encodes CASSHLRAEAFF.

This clonotype came up many times. This chain connects TRBV20-1 to TRBJ2-5; 10 bases are shared with TRBD2. The J segment lost 7 bases and the V segment lost 6 bases, leaving 17 bases of the junction unmatched. The CDR3 extends over 16 amino acids. The germline CDR1 and CDR2 sequences are DFQATT and SNEGSKA (reference sequence). As DNA, the CDR3 is TGCAGTGCCGCCGGGGCTAGCGGGGGCGCCCGGTGGACCCAGTACTTC. The encoded protein is CSAAGASGGARWTQYF.

To note about this clonotype: A much larger clone lies a single base off, so this may be a read error. V usage is TRBV4-1 and J usage is TRBJ2-5; D ambiguous. V was trimmed by 4 bases and J by 5 bases, leaving 11 bases between them. The CDR3 is 13 residues long. Germline V gene lookup returns CDR1 MGHRA and CDR2 YSYEKL. In nucleotides, the CDR3 is TGCGCCAGCAGCCGAGAACCCGCGGAGACCCAGTACTTC. Translation: CASSREPAETQYF.

The chain recombines TRBV3-1 with TRBJ1-2; D not certain. CDR1 is LGHDT, CDR2 YNNKEL, per germline (reference sequence). This CDR3 has 16 residues. With 0 bases removed from V and 0 bases from J, the gap between germline ends came to 11 bases. CDR3 loop: CASSQEAGITNYGYTF. In nucleotides, the CDR3 is TGTGCCAGCAGCCAAGAAGCCGGGATTACTAACTATGGCTACACCTTC.

This clonotype appeared many times. V usage is TRBV20-1 and J usage is TRBJ1-6; possibly TRBD1 for D (6 bases). CDR3 length: 12 residues. Germline CDR1 is DFQATT and CDR2 is SNEGSKA (reference sequence). V lost 2 bases, J lost 7 bases, and 6 bases lay in between. The CDR3 nucleotides are TGCAGTGCTAGAACAGGGAATTCACCCCTCCACTTT. Translation: CSARTGNSPLHF.